A selection of T cell receptor beta chains follows, all from one sample in a study of shared T cell receptors in the human thymus. This table comes from immunoSEQ multiplex PCR, and its TCRdb copy is limited to in-frame clones, with some not included. The table has roughly 500,000 clones, approximately 78% seen once. The sample was also reused in another study, on human thymus T cells.

What was sequenced was thymocytes. The source is a boy under three years old with a congenital heart defect. CDR3s include the opening cysteine and the closing phenylalanine or tryptophan. A D gene is named only where the DNA matches it firmly. Size tells how often a clone was seen (once, few, many) or the class of an expanded clone, and some rows leave it out.

v_gene	j_gene	abundance	d_gene	CDR3aa	CDR3nt
TRBV5-1	TRBJ2-1	.	TRBD1	CASSPTGGLLNEQFF	TGCGCCAGCAGCCCTACAGGGGGCCTCCTCAATGAGCAGTTCTTC
TRBV2	TRBJ1-4	.	TRBD1	CASSDMGQINEKLFF	TGTGCCAGCAGTGACATGGGACAGATCAATGAAAAACTGTTTTTT
TRBV5-1	TRBJ1-2	.	.	CASSFAGDGYTF	TGCGCCAGCAGCTTCGCAGGGGACGGCTACACCTTC
TRBV19	TRBJ2-5	once	TRBD1	CASTAGTDGETQYF	TGTGCCAGTACTGCCGGGACAGACGGAGAGACCCAGTACTTC
TRBV29-1	TRBJ2-1	.	TRBD2	CSVLTGTSGSQSSYNEQFF	TGCAGCGTCCTCACCGGGACTAGCGGGAGCCAAAGCTCCTACAATGAGCAGTTCTTC
TRBV25-1	TRBJ1-2	.	.	CASSDSDSDYGYTF	TGTGCCAGCAGTGACTCCGACAGCGACTATGGCTACACCTTC
TRBV19	TRBJ2-7	.	TRBD1	CASSATGQGGSYEQYF	TGTGCCAGTAGTGCCACGGGACAGGGTGGGTCCTACGAGCAGTACTTC
TRBV6-6	TRBJ2-7	.	TRBD2	CASRHTSGYEQYF	TGTGCCAGCAGGCATACTAGCGGTTACGAGCAGTACTTC
TRBV28	TRBJ1-1	.	TRBD1	CASFENRGNTEAFF	TGTGCCAGCTTCGAGAACAGGGGAAACACTGAAGCTTTCTTT
TRBV2	TRBJ1-2	.	TRBD1	CASTAGTGIPNYGYTF	TGTGCCAGCACCGCAGGGACAGGGATCCCTAACTATGGCTACACCTTC
TRBV2	TRBJ1-3	.	.	CASSEARSAGNTIYF	TGTGCCAGCAGTGAAGCCCGCTCAGCTGGAAACACCATATATTTT
TRBV19	TRBJ2-7	.	TRBD1	CASSLRQGIYEQYF	TGTGCCAGTAGTCTTAGACAGGGCATCTACGAGCAGTACTTC
TRBV27	TRBJ1-1	.	TRBD1	CASRGRDRANTEAFF	TGTGCCAGCAGGGGACGGGACAGGGCGAACACTGAAGCTTTCTTT
TRBV15	TRBJ1-4	.	.	CATSRPPGRGGLFF	TGTGCCACCAGCAGACCACCGGGCCGAGGGGGACTGTTTTTT
TRBV10-3	TRBJ2-7	.	TRBD2	CATSGGTYEQYF	TGTGCCACAAGCGGGGGCACCTACGAGCAGTACTTC
TRBV19	TRBJ1-2	.	.	CASSISRYGYTF	TGTGCCAGTAGTATTAGCCGGTATGGCTACACCTTC
TRBV28	TRBJ2-2	.	.	CASRSCTRNTGELFF	TGTGCCAGCCGCTCCTGTACTAGGAACACCGGGGAGCTGTTTTTT
TRBV4-3	TRBJ2-5	.	TRBD1	CASSQDRDSLPQETQYF	TGCGCCAGCAGCCAAGATAGGGACAGCCTCCCCCAAGAGACCCAGTACTTC
TRBV19	TRBJ1-2	.	TRBD1	CASQDGAPDRGEGYTF	TGTGCCAGTCAAGATGGGGCCCCTGACAGGGGGGAAGGCTACACCTTC
TRBV6-4	TRBJ2-5	once	TRBD2	CASSDAFQLAAQETQYF	TGTGCCAGCAGTGACGCCTTTCAACTAGCGGCCCAAGAGACCCAGTACTTC
TRBV6-6	TRBJ2-3	.	.	CASSSSTRVTQYF	TGTGCCAGCAGTTCGTCGACTAGGGTAACGCAGTATTTT
TRBV5-4	TRBJ2-3	.	.	CASSQAAPSTDTQYF	TGTGCCAGCAGCCAAGCGGCACCTTCCACAGATACGCAGTATTTT
TRBV30	TRBJ2-1	.	.	CAWSVQRTGETGSYNEQFF	TGTGCCTGGAGTGTACAGAGGACTGGCGAGACGGGCTCCTACAATGAGCAGTTCTTC
TRBV29-1	TRBJ2-5	.	TRBD2	CSGACLTSGDGETQYF	TGCAGCGGTGCCTGCCTGACTAGCGGGGACGGGGAGACCCAGTACTTC
TRBV4-3	TRBJ2-2	few	.	CASSQEIALNTGELFF	TGCGCCAGCAGCCAAGAGATAGCCCTGAACACCGGGGAGCTGTTTTTT
TRBV6-5	TRBJ1-1	.	.	CASSYYWIGMNTEAFF	TGTGCCAGCAGTTATTACTGGATCGGGATGAACACTGAAGCTTTCTTT
TRBV5-4	TRBJ2-5	.	TRBD2	CASSTASGRGPHETQYF	TGTGCCAGCAGCACGGCTAGCGGGAGGGGACCCCACGAGACCCAGTACTTC
TRBV27	TRBJ2-1	.	TRBD2	CASSPPGGAGEVCEQFF	TGTGCCAGCAGTCCACCCGGGGGGGCGGGAGAAGTCTGTGAGCAGTTCTTC